This TCR beta chain was found in a study of Ad26.COV2.S vaccination and SARS-CoV-2 variants. General study findings and limits: Measurements of TCR breadth and depth may have given underestimates of the total T cell responses. Spike-specific TCR breadth was greater after Ad26.COV2.S than placebo. The authors reported substantial breadth in spike-specific CD8+ and CD4+ T cell responses after vaccination.

Trimming removed 6 bases from V and 7 bases from J; junction bases left unmatched: 12. CDR1 and CDR2 (germline): WSHSY, SAAADI. This CDR3 is built from 15 residues. A word on this clone: The antigen remains unidentified.

Sequencing was performed with immunoSEQ multiplex PCR; in TCRdb, only in-frame clones are kept and a portion is missing. The sample comprises hundreds of thousands of clones, 92% of which are singletons, and around 4.2% rests with the top ten. This sequence joins TRBV10-2 and TRBJ2-7, with TRBD1 matching 10 bases. The receptor comes from a human donor who had recovered from COVID-19. Sequenced here: peripheral blood, sampled after recovery from COVID-19. CDR3 DNA sequence: TGCGCCAGCAGCTCCCGGGACAGGGGATTGAGTGAGCAGTACTTC. It is translated as CASSSRDRGLSEQYF.